The sequence of this T cell receptor beta chain was determined in a study of T-cell reconstitution after alpha-beta-depleted transplantation in children. Study-wide findings and caveats: Fresh T-cell production supplied most of the T-cell counts and diversity seen one year after transplant. The origin of high day-60 TCRbeta diversity in some patients lay in surviving recipient T cells and thymic progenitors.

CDR1 and CDR2 from the germline V gene are MNHEY and SVGAGI. The CDR3 sequence is 17 residues long. V shed 6 bases, J shed 1 base, and the junction held 9 bases outside the gene matches. Unique molecular identifiers were used in preparing the TCRbeta library. TCRdb redid the calling of the PCR reads with MiXCR, one entry per CDR3 protein. The sample holds 450,000 to 700,000 distinct CDR3 sequences; 20% to 30% are singletons and the top ten take 30% to 40%. A word on this clonotype: Its antigen is unknown.

The origin of this receptor is a boy younger than two with Wiskott-Aldrich syndrome, due to receive a stem cell transplant. The material sequenced was PBMCs, taken before TCRalphabeta/CD19-depleted stem cell transplant. This chain links TRBV6-5 with TRBJ1-1; 12 nucleotides line up with TRBD1. CDR3 nucleotide sequence: TGTGCCAGCAGGGGGGGACAGGGGGCCCGCACGAACACTGAAGCTTTCTTT. It translates to CASRGGQGARTNTEAFF.